A single sample is the source of the 26 T cell receptor beta chains below, sequenced in a study of cytotoxic CD8 clonotypes in ibrutinib-treated CLL. Sequenced by immunoSEQ multiplex PCR; TCRdb stores in-frame clones only, minus some. The data show about 140,000 clones, roughly 80% seen once. The sequences come from PBMCs, collected after 12 months of ibrutinib treatment. The receptors shown here come from a human donor with chronic lymphocytic leukemia.

The chain recombines TRBV7-8 with TRBJ1-5; maybe TRBD1 (5 bases). The germline V gene has CDR1 SGHVS and CDR2 FQNEAQ. This CDR3 has 15 residues. V was clipped by 6 bases and J by 0 bases, with 12 bases between them. CDR3 sequence: CASSPQGNSNQPQHF. The CDR3 nucleotides read TGTGCCAGCAGTCCTCAGGGTAATAGCAATCAGCCCCAGCATTTT.

Written as DNA, the CDR3 is TGTGCCAGCAGCACCTCCGGGACAGGGGGCGCCGAGACCCAGTACTTC. Amino acids: CASSTSGTGGAETQYF. The chain joins TRBV28 to TRBJ2-5; 12 bases line up with TRBD1. This CDR3 contains 16 residues. The V segment lost 6 bases and the J segment 5 bases; nucleotides outside the gene matches: 10. The germline gives CDR1 MDHEN, CDR2 SYDVKM. The variable domain in full, with the rest retrieved from reference TRBV28 and TRBJ2-5, is DVKVTQSSRYLVKRTGEKVFLECVQDMDHENMFWYRQDPGLGLRLIYFSYDVKMKEKGDIPEGYSVSREKKERFSLILESASTNQTSMYLCASSTSGTGGAETQYFGPGTRLLVL.

The chain recombines TRBV6-1 with TRBJ2-3, with 7 bases that match TRBD2. Germline CDR1 is MNHNS and CDR2 is SASEGT. With 1 base clipped from V and 2 bases from J, the junction kept 9 bases outside the gene matches. The CDR3 extends over 17 amino acids. This chain's CDR3 is CASSEGWGGAVTDTQYF. The CDR3 DNA is TGTGCCAGCAGTGAAGGTTGGGGGGGAGCGGTCACAGATACGCAGTATTTT.

This clone was detected a few times. The CDR3 nucleotides read TGCGCCAGCAGCTTTCGGACAGGGGGCGGCGTGGGCACTGAAGCTTTCTTT. Encoded protein: CASSFRTGGGVGTEAFF. V is TRBV5-1 and J is TRBJ1-1; 11 positions agree with TRBD1. Germline CDR1 and CDR2: SGHRS and YFSETQ. The length of the CDR3 is 17 residues. V lost 2 bases to trimming and J lost 4 bases; unmatched junction nucleotides: 10.

The rearrangement joins TRBV10-3 to TRBJ1-2, with D unresolved. CDR1 and CDR2 from the germline V gene are ENHRY and SYGVKD. There are 14 residues in the CDR3. The germline V and J ends were trimmed by 0 bases and 8 bases, with 13 bases remaining between them. The CDR3 region is CAISESGPFGGYTF. The CDR3 DNA reads as TGTGCCATCAGTGAGTCGGGTCCGTTCGGGGGCTACACCTTC.

The chain employs TRBV19 and TRBJ1-2; D uncertain. The CDR3 contains 13 residues. From germline, CDR1 is LNHDA and CDR2 SQIVND (reference sequence). The V end was cut by 8 bases, the J end by 2 bases, with 12 bases between. The CDR3 region is CASVSGENYGYTF. The CDR3 region has the DNA TGTGCCAGTGTCTCTGGGGAAAACTATGGCTACACCTTC.

About this clone: The sample contains more than one DNA sequence encoding this CDR3. This sequence joins TRBV7-9 and TRBJ2-7; tentatively, D is TRBD2 (5 bases). The CDR3 covers 13 residues. CDR1 and CDR2 from the germline V gene are SEHNR and FQNEAQ (reference sequence). Between the trimmed V and J ends, which lost 3 bases and 2 bases, there was a span of 8 bases. CDR3: CASSLDGTYEQYF. CDR3 nucleotide sequence: TGTGCCAGCAGCTTGGACGGGACCTACGAGCAGTACTTC.

This clone has only a few counts. The chain carries TRBV10-3 and TRBJ1-2; TRBD1 matches 7 bases. CDR1 is ENHRY and CDR2 is SYGVKD in the germline V gene. The CDR3 totals 14 residues. The V gene end was trimmed by 10 bases and the J gene end by 2 bases; junction bases not matched to a gene: 10. Here the CDR3 DNA reads TGTGCCACGGAACCAGACAGGGACAACTATGGCTACACCTTC. It yields the protein CATEPDRDNYGYTF.

The rearrangement joins TRBV30 to TRBJ2-7, with D unresolved. Germline-derived CDR1 and CDR2 are GTSNPN and SVGIG (reference sequence). This CDR3 region has 12 residues. V was pared by 2 bases and J by 7 bases, with 12 bases between. The CDR3 spells CAWSLNSAEQYF. DNA of the CDR3: TGTGCCTGGAGTCTCAATTCGGCTGAGCAGTACTTC.

The V call is TRBV5-1, the J call TRBJ1-1; D is unclear. V lost 4 bases and J 1 base, leaving 14 bases between the germline ends. Per the germline V gene, CDR1 is SGHRS and CDR2 is YFSETQ. This CDR3 is 15 amino acids long. This chain's CDR3 is CASSIALAGNTEAFF. In nucleotides, the CDR3 is TGCGCCAGCAGCATAGCCCTGGCGGGGAACACTGAAGCTTTCTTT.

The chain couples TRBV6-5 to TRBJ2-7; no reliable D call. V lost 2 bases and J 4 bases, leaving 12 bases between the germline ends. The CDR3 covers 14 residues. The germline gives CDR1 MNHEY, CDR2 SVGAGI. DNA of the CDR3: TGTGCCAGCAGTTACGGGATCTCGGGTTACGAGCAGTACTTC. Translated: CASSYGISGYEQYF.

This rearrangement joins TRBV28 to TRBJ1-5; no clear D. This CDR3 is built from 15 residues. V was cut by 7 bases and J by 2 bases, with 15 bases left in between. CDR1 and CDR2 (germline): MDHEN, SYDVKM. CDR3 loop: CASIKEGWGNQPQHF. The CDR3 coding sequence is TGTGCCAGCATCAAAGAGGGTTGGGGCAATCAGCCCCAGCATTTT.

The genes are TRBV7-3 and TRBJ1-2; D remains ambiguous. The CDR3 sequence is 13 residues long. V gave up 2 bases and J gave up 8 bases, with 12 bases separating them. Germline CDR1 SGHTA, CDR2 FQGTGA. Written as DNA, the CDR3 is TGTGCCAGCAGCTTATTCATGAATTCGGGCTACACCTTC. Its protein is CASSLFMNSGYTF.

The chain combines TRBV6-5 with TRBJ2-7, with TRBD1 matching over 7 bases. Losses at the gene ends were 5 bases for V and 6 bases for J; bases not matched to a gene: 10. Per the germline V gene, CDR1 is MNHEY and CDR2 is SVGAGI. CDR3 length: 14 residues. This CDR3 reads CASSPLDRLSEQYF. In DNA form, the CDR3 reads TGTGCCAGCAGTCCCCTGGACAGGCTGAGCGAGCAGTACTTC.

V gene TRBV7-8 combines with J gene TRBJ2-7; D ambiguous. Looked up from germline, CDR1 is SGHVS and CDR2 is FQNEAQ. The V gene lost 6 bases and the J gene lost 3 bases, with 9 bases spanning the gap. The CDR3 length is 12 residues. For the CDR3, the DNA is TGTGCCAGCAGTCCCAAGGGCTACGAGCAGTACTTC. It is translated as CASSPKGYEQYF. Full variable domain (remainder filled in from reference TRBV7-8 and TRBJ2-7): GAGVSQSPRYKVAKRGQDVALRCDPISGHVSLFWYQQALGQGPEFLTYFQNEAQLDKSGLPSDRFFAERPEGSVSTLKIQRTQQEDSAVYLCASSPKGYEQYFGPGTRLTVT.

V usage is TRBV5-8 and J usage is TRBJ1-5, with TRBD1 identical over 7 bases. Trimming removed 8 bases from V and 1 base from J; junction bases left unmatched: 15. This CDR3 contains 17 residues. CDR1 and CDR2 from the germline V gene are SGHTS and YDEGEE. The CDR3, as DNA: TGTGCCAGTCAGCTCAGGAAAGGGGGCGCGAGCAATCAGCCCCAGCATTTT. This translates into CASQLRKGGASNQPQHF.

The rearrangement links TRBV20-1 to TRBJ2-5; D is undetermined. V shed 5 bases and J shed 1 base, with 2 bases lying between them. CDR3 length: 10 amino acids. CDR1 is DFQATT, CDR2 SNEGSKA, per germline (reference sequence). The CDR3 nucleotides read TGCAGTGCTGCCCAAGAGACCCAGTACTTC. The encoded protein is CSAAQETQYF.

The chain couples TRBV9 to TRBJ2-7; maybe TRBD2 (5 bases). Germline CDR1 is SGDLS and CDR2 is YYNGEE. The V gene lost 0 bases and the J gene lost 4 bases, with 20 bases spanning the gap. CDR3 length: 17 amino acids. CDR3 residues: CASSVGEASRGLYEQYF. CDR3 in DNA: TGTGCCAGCAGCGTAGGGGAAGCGAGCCGGGGTCTATACGAGCAGTACTTC.

J is TRBJ1-1 and V is TRBV10-3; D is possibly TRBD1 (6 bases). The CDR3 runs 14 residues. Trimming stripped 5 bases from V and 1 base from J, with 11 bases between. Germline V gene lookup returns CDR1 ENHRY and CDR2 SYGVKD. The CDR3 coding sequence is TGTGCCATCAGTCGAACAGGGAAGAACACTGAAGCTTTCTTT. Amino acids: CAISRTGKNTEAFF.

The chain is built from TRBV5-6 and TRBJ2-3; TRBD1 matches 7 bases. CDR1 SGHDT and CDR2 YYEEEE come from the germline V gene. With V trimmed by 0 bases and J by 11 bases, 6 bases remained unmatched. The CDR3 spans 13 residues. The CDR3 coding sequence is TGTGCCAGCAGCTTGGACAGGGGCCTCTGGCAGTATTTT. It is translated as CASSLDRGLWQYF.

This rearrangement joins TRBV18 to TRBJ2-5; D possibly corresponds to TRBD1 (5 bases). Trimming pared 5 bases from V and 1 base from J, leaving 8 bases between. The germline V gene encodes CDR1 KGHSH and CDR2 LQKENI. CDR3 size: 13 residues. CDR3 residues: CASSSTVQETQYF. The CDR3, as DNA: TGTGCCAGCTCATCGACAGTCCAAGAGACCCAGTACTTC. Filled out from reference TRBV18 and TRBJ2-5, the complete variable domain reads NAGVMQNPRHLVRRRGQEARLRCSPMKGHSHVYWYRQLPEEGLKFMVYLQKENIIDESGMPKERFSAEFPKEGPSILRIQQVVRGDSAAYFCASSSTVQETQYFGPGTRLLVL.

This clone showed up just once. J is TRBJ1-1 and V is TRBV19, with a tentative D call TRBD1 (5 bases). With 7 bases removed from V and 4 bases from J, the gap between germline ends came to 22 bases. There are 16 residues in the CDR3. Germline CDR1 reads LNHDA; CDR2 reads SQIVND (reference sequence). Written as DNA, the CDR3 is TGTGCCAGTACTCGCAGGGCAAACAGCAAGGGCACTGAAGCTTTCTTT. Amino acids: CASTRRANSKGTEAFF.

The gene calls are TRBV7-9 and TRBJ2-2; weak D call: TRBD1 (5 bases). Germline assignment: CDR1 SEHNR and CDR2 FQNEAQ (reference sequence). The CDR3 loop spans 14 amino acids. Trimming took off 5 bases at V and 2 bases at J, with 9 bases between the two ends. The CDR3 DNA is TGTGCCAGCAGCGTGACAGATAACACCGGGGAGCTGTTTTTT. Encoded protein: CASSVTDNTGELFF.

The V call is TRBV29-1, the J call TRBJ1-4, with 7 bases that match TRBD1. Germline V CDR1 and CDR2: SQVTM, ANQGSEA. CDR3 length: 13 amino acids. V lost 8 bases to trimming and J lost 5 bases; unmatched junction nucleotides: 8. The CDR3 is CSITGTENEKLFF. The CDR3 nucleotides are TGCAGCATTACGGGGACAGAGAATGAAAAACTGTTTTTT.

This chain joins TRBV19 and TRBJ2-1; D unclear. CDR1 and CDR2 (germline): LNHDA, SQIVND (reference sequence). Trimming stripped 1 base from V and 0 bases from J, with 4 bases between. The CDR3 length is 14 residues. In nucleotides, the CDR3 is TGTGCCAGTAGTATAGTTTCCTCCTACAATGAGCAGTTCTTC. Translation: CASSIVSSYNEQFF.

V is TRBV28 and J is TRBJ2-7; 8 bases are shared with TRBD1. Trimming took 7 bases from V and 3 from J; bases not matched to a gene: 8. The CDR3 extends over 14 amino acids. Per the germline V gene, CDR1 is MDHEN and CDR2 is SYDVKM. The CDR3 reads CASTLRDRRYEQYF. The CDR3 DNA reads as TGTGCCAGCACCCTCCGGGACAGGCGCTACGAGCAGTACTTC.